The 13 T cell receptor beta chains presented below share a single source sample, sequenced in a study of blood T cell repertoires in COVID-19. Profiled with immunoSEQ multiplex PCR; TCRdb holds only in-frame clones, not every one. The sample has approximately 80,000 clones; 78% are singletons. Sequencing input: peripheral blood. These TCRs come from a human donor in a cohort sampled during active COVID-19.

The V and J genes are TRBV29-1 and TRBJ2-1; the match to TRBD2 covers 7 bases. There are 13 residues in the CDR3. Trimming removed 2 bases from V and 4 bases from J; junction bases left unmatched: 2. Germline loops: CDR1 SQVTM, CDR2 ANQGSEA. CDR3 sequence (DNA): TGCAGCGTTGAACGCGGGAGATACAATGAGCAGTTCTTC. It encodes CSVERGRYNEQFF.

The chain joins TRBV10-3 to TRBJ1-2; 9 positions match TRBD1. CDR3 length equals 14 residues. V dropped 7 bases and J dropped 6; count of bases not matched to a gene: 9. CDR1 is ENHRY, CDR2 SYGVKD, per germline. CDR3 bases: TGTGCCATCACCCCGGGACAGGGACGAGATGGCTACACCTTC. This codes for CAITPGQGRDGYTF.

The sample holds a few counts of this clone. V and J are TRBV9 and TRBJ2-7; possibly TRBD1 for D (6 bases). The germline gives CDR1 SGDLS, CDR2 YYNGEE. V was clipped by 0 bases and J by 7 bases, with 20 bases between them. CDR3 size: 16 residues. Here the CDR3 DNA reads TGTGCCAGCAGCGTAGTAGGGACAAGTGAATGTGGGGAGCAGTACGTC. It specifies CASSVVGTSECGEQYV.

This clone was observed once. The CDR3 protein is CASNPLDGGPLEAFF. DNA for the CDR3: TGCGCCAGCAACCCCCTAGACGGAGGCCCACTTGAAGCTTTCTTT. This sequence joins TRBV10-2 and TRBJ1-1; D not resolved. CDR1 WSHSY and CDR2 SAAADI come from the germline V gene. The CDR3 contains 15 residues. V lost 7 bases and J 7 bases, leaving 22 bases between the germline ends.

This clone was counted a single time. The V and J genes are TRBV9 and TRBJ2-2; 11 nucleotides line up with TRBD1. The V and J ends lost 0 bases and 6 bases, in that order; junction bases with no gene match: 7. CDR1 is SGDLS, CDR2 YYNGEE, per germline. The CDR3 contains 17 residues. CDR3 sequence: CASSVGGTGGVSGELFF. The CDR3 bases are TGTGCCAGCAGCGTAGGAGGGACAGGGGGAGTATCCGGGGAGCTGTTTTTT.

This clone was seen a single time. The chain carries TRBV19 and TRBJ2-3; 8 bases fit TRBD2. CDR1 and CDR2 (germline): LNHDA, SQIVND (reference sequence). The CDR3 consists of 17 residues. The V segment lost 4 bases and the J segment 3 bases; nucleotides outside the gene matches: 12. The CDR3 region is CASSKLHLGRETDTQYF. The CDR3 DNA follows: TGTGCCAGTAGTAAGCTCCATCTCGGGAGGGAGACAGATACGCAGTATTTT.

This clone has a single count. The chain is built from TRBV7-2 and TRBJ1-1, with D perhaps TRBD1 (5 bases). Germline loops: CDR1 SGHTA, CDR2 FQGNSA. Trimming stripped 4 bases from V and 2 bases from J, with 8 bases between. This CDR3 region has 13 residues. The CDR3 region is CASSSQGNTEAFF. DNA of the CDR3: TGTGCCAGCAGCTCTCAGGGAAACACTGAAGCTTTCTTT. The full variable domain, rest sourced from reference TRBV7-2 and TRBJ1-1, is GAGVSQSPSNKVTEKGKDVELRCDPISGHTALYWYRQSLGQGLEFLIYFQGNSAPDKSGLPSDRFSAERTGGSVSTLTIQRTQQEDSAVYLCASSSQGNTEAFFGQGTRLTVV.

The chain is built from TRBV5-1 and TRBJ2-3, with D tentatively TRBD1 (6 bases). Per germline, CDR1 SGHRS and CDR2 YFSETQ. The CDR3 is 15 residues long. Trimming removed 4 bases at V and 2 bases at J, with 14 bases between. The CDR3 spells CASSKGDTLTDTQYF. CDR3 coding DNA: TGCGCCAGCAGCAAGGGGGACACACTCACAGATACGCAGTATTTT.

The chain is built from TRBV29-1 and TRBJ1-2, with D tentatively TRBD1 (5 bases). Deletions cut 7 bases from V and 5 bases from J, with 17 bases between. The CDR3 has 13 residues. Germline V CDR1 and CDR2: SQVTM, ANQGSEA. This CDR3 is CSALGGGEYGYTF. CDR3 bases: TGCAGCGCCTTGGGCGGGGGAGAATATGGCTACACCTTC. Combining the CDR3 with reference TRBV29-1 and TRBJ1-2 gives the whole variable domain SAVISQKPSRDICQRGTSLTIQCQVDSQVTMMFWYRQQPGQSLTLIATANQGSEATYESGFVIDKFPISRPNLTFSTLTVSNMSPEDSSIYLCSALGGGEYGYTFGSGTRLTVV.

This sequence joins TRBV27 and TRBJ1-2, with 7 nucleotides matching TRBD1. The CDR3 covers 15 residues. Looked up from germline, CDR1 is MNHEY and CDR2 is SMNVEV (reference sequence). J lost 1 base, V lost 5 bases, and 7 bases had no gene match. This chain's CDR3 is CASSPDRVGNYGYTF. In DNA, the CDR3 is TGTGCCAGCAGTCCAGACAGGGTTGGTAACTATGGCTACACCTTC.

The CDR3 nucleotides are TGTGCCAGCAGCCCCGGGACAGGGAGTTATCAGCCCCAGCATTTT. Its translation: CASSPGTGSYQPQHF. V gene TRBV6-2 or TRBV6-3 combines with J gene TRBJ1-5; TRBD1 matches 9 bases. The V gene's germline CDR1 is MNHEY and CDR2 SVGEGT. The CDR3 has 15 amino acids. Germline trimming cut 6 bases from V and 5 bases from J; bases unmatched to any gene: 8.

This clone was recorded a few times. The rearrangement joins TRBV5-1 to TRBJ1-6; 8 bases fit TRBD1. The germline V gene has CDR1 SGHRS and CDR2 YFSETQ. With V trimmed by 3 bases and J by 7 bases, 3 bases remained unmatched. The CDR3 sequence is 14 residues long. The CDR3, as DNA: TGCGCCAGCAGCTCGGACAGGGAAAATTCACCCCTCCACTTT. Translated: CASSSDRENSPLHF.

The chain combines TRBV28 with TRBJ1-2; no definite D call. CDR1 is MDHEN and CDR2 is SYDVKM in the germline V gene. Trimming pared 7 bases from V and 4 bases from J, leaving 13 bases between. The CDR3 is 13 residues long. CDR3 loop: CASIAANLYGYTF. DNA for the CDR3: TGTGCCAGCATTGCGGCAAACCTCTATGGCTACACCTTC.